This entry lists 5 T cell receptor beta chains sequenced from one sample in a study of shared clonotypes between healthy human individuals. Libraries were prepared by immunoSEQ multiplex PCR; TCRdb keeps only in-frame clonotypes and omits some of them. The table lists 2 million to 2.5 million clones, nearly 97% of them singletons, with over 0.1% in the top ten. The sequenced sample consisted of naive CD4+ T cells sorted from blood. The subset denotes: CD45RA+ positively selected. The receptors here all came from a man younger than 35 in good health.

J is TRBJ2-7 and V is TRBV7-8; D remains unclear. The V and J ends lost 5 bases and 7 bases respectively, with 12 bases between them. CDR3 length equals 12 residues. Looked up from germline, CDR1 is SGHVS and CDR2 is FQNEAQ. CDR3 sequence: CASSTLLGEQYF. The DNA of the CDR3 is TGTGCCAGCAGCACGTTACTTGGAGAGCAGTACTTC.

The CDR3 DNA follows: TGTGCCATCAGTGAGTCGGACAGGGCCAATCAGCCCCAGCATTTT. Translating gives CAISESDRANQPQHF. This sequence joins TRBV10-3 and TRBJ1-5, with TRBD1 identical over 8 bases. The V segment lost 0 bases and the J segment 3 bases; nucleotides outside the gene matches: 1. The CDR3 extends over 15 amino acids. The germline CDR1 and CDR2 sequences are ENHRY and SYGVKD.

The chain carries TRBV28 and TRBJ1-1, with 10 bases matching TRBD1. Germline loops: CDR1 MDHEN, CDR2 SYDVKM. The CDR3 is made up of 15 amino acids. J gave up 4 bases and V 6 bases, and 8 bases lay outside the gene matches. CDR3 sequence (DNA): TGTGCCAGCAGCCCCGGGACAGGGGCCTGCACTGAAGCTTTCTTT. Translating it yields CASSPGTGACTEAFF.

J is TRBJ2-3 and V is TRBV9; 7 bases fit TRBD1. J lost 9 bases, V lost 3 bases, and 22 bases had no gene match. Germline V lookup: CDR1 SGDLS, CDR2 YYNGEE. The CDR3 has 18 residues. The DNA of the CDR3 is TGTGCCAGCAGCGCAGGGACCGGACAGGACAAAGGCCCCCTAACGCAGTATTTT. The encoded protein is CASSAGTGQDKGPLTQYF.

As to this clone: Other DNA variants within this sample encode the same CDR3. V is TRBV5-1 and J is TRBJ2-7, with D unresolved. Germline CDR1 and CDR2: SGHRS and YFSETQ. The CDR3 has 14 amino acids. Trimming took off 4 bases at V and 0 bases at J, with 11 bases between the two ends. The DNA of the CDR3 is TGCGCCAGCAGCGGCACAGCGAGCTCCTACGAGCAGTACTTC. Translating gives CASSGTASSYEQYF.